This is a list of T cell receptor beta chains from one sample in a study of regulatory T cells in long-lasting Graves disease. TCRdb recomputed calls from the multiplex PCR reads with MiXCR, one row per CDR3 protein. Among 350,000 to 500,000 distinct CDR3 sequences listed, around 13% were seen once. Another study also made use of these data, one on T cells in Graves' hyperthyroidism and ophthalmopathy.

Sequenced here: peripheral blood mononuclear cells (PBMCs), sampled at new diagnosis, from a patient treated with antithyroid drugs. These receptors came from a woman in her forties or fifties with Graves disease. Each CDR3 is given with its conserved first and last residue. A D gene is named only where the DNA matches it firmly. Some rows have no size entry. The others give once, few or many, or a class for an expanded clone.

v_call,j_call,d_call,clone_size,cdr3_aa,cdr3_nt
TRBV6-5,TRBJ1-5,NA,many,CASSYSSGANQPQHF,TGTGCCAGCAGTTACTCGAGCGGGGCAAATCAGCCCCAGCATTTT
TRBV10-2,TRBJ1-1,TRBD1,many,CASSDPDRGGSTEAFF,TGCGCCAGCAGTGATCCAGACAGGGGGGGGAGCACTGAAGCTTTCTTT
TRBV6-9,TRBJ1-2,NA,many,CASSYGGEGFYGYTF,TGTGCCAGCAGTTACGGAGGGGAGGGGTTCTATGGCTACACCTTC
TRBV7-9,TRBJ1-5,NA,many,CASSRGGSGPNNQPQHF,TGTGCCAGCAGCCGAGGGGGGTCAGGCCCGAACAATCAGCCCCAGCATTTT
TRBV11-2,TRBJ1-2,NA,NA,CASSYRADGYTF,TGTGCCAGCAGCTACCGGGCCGATGGCTACACCTTC
TRBV10-3,TRBJ2-5,NA,many,CATVLTDQETQYF,TGTGCCACCGTCCTGACAGACCAAGAGACCCAGTACTTC
TRBV20-1,TRBJ2-7,NA,few,CSARYLGGPQSYEQYF,TGCAGTGCTAGATATCTTGGAGGTCCCCAATCCTACGAGCAGTACTTC
TRBV28,TRBJ1-1,NA,many,CASSSVQINTEAFF,TGTGCCAGCAGTTCGGTACAGATAAACACTGAAGCTTTCTTT
TRBV27,TRBJ2-1,NA,many,CASSPDSSEQFF,TGTGCCAGCAGTCCAGACAGCTCTGAGCAGTTCTTC
TRBV28,TRBJ2-5,TRBD2,many,CASKISGPQETQYF,TGTGCCAGCAAAATTAGCGGGCCGCAAGAGACCCAGTACTTC
TRBV11-2,TRBJ2-3,NA,many,CASSLYRAADTQYF,TGTGCCAGCAGCTTGTACAGGGCCGCAGATACGCAGTATTTT
TRBV29-1,TRBJ1-1,NA,many,CSVGPGNTEAFF,TGCAGCGTCGGACCGGGAAACACTGAAGCTTTCTTT
TRBV19,TRBJ2-5,TRBD2,few,CASSKGLETRLQETQYF,TGTGCCAGTAGTAAGGGACTAGAGACAAGACTCCAAGAGACCCAGTACTTC
TRBV12-3/TRBV12-4,TRBJ2-2,NA,many,CASSFRVSGELFF,TGTGCCAGCAGTTTTAGGGTTAGTGGGGAGCTGTTTTTT
TRBV6-1,TRBJ1-5,NA,many,CASSEIEARTQGHF,TGTGCCAGCAGTGAAATTGAAGCCCGGACACAGGGGCATTTT
TRBV11-2,TRBJ2-5,TRBD2,many,CASSSATRLAGEGETQYF,TGTGCCAGCAGCTCCGCAACCAGACTAGCGGGAGAAGGGGAGACCCAGTACTTC
TRBV20-1,TRBJ2-1,TRBD1,NA,CSAIRDRGLFF,TGCAGTGCAATCCGGGACAGGGGACTGTTCTTC
TRBV11-2,TRBJ2-2,NA,NA,CASTLGTETGELFF,TGTGCCAGCACCCTGGGGACTGAGACCGGGGAGCTGTTTTTT
TRBV24-1,TRBJ2-1,TRBD2,NA,CATGSGEGSYNEQFF,TGTGCCACAGGAAGCGGGGAAGGATCCTACAATGAGCAGTTCTTC
TRBV12-3/TRBV12-4,TRBJ2-2,NA,few,CASSGGDSTGELFF,TGTGCCAGCAGTGGAGGGGACAGCACCGGGGAGCTGTTTTTT
TRBV19,TRBJ2-1,NA,NA,CASLQGAQQFF,TGTGCCAGTTTGCAAGGGGCACAGCAGTTCTTC
TRBV30,TRBJ2-1,NA,many,CAWSGSSGRQFF,TGTGCCTGGAGTGGAAGCTCAGGGAGGCAGTTCTTC
TRBV11-2,TRBJ1-1,TRBD1,NA,CASRPQGADTEAFF,TGTGCCAGCAGACCCCAGGGGGCAGACACTGAAGCTTTCTTT
TRBV5-6,TRBJ2-7,TRBD1,few,CASSPGTGQPYEQYF,TGTGCCAGCAGCCCGGGGACAGGGCAACCCTACGAGCAGTACTTC
TRBV5-1,TRBJ2-2,NA,few,CASSLATGGGTGELFF,TGCGCCAGCAGCTTGGCCACAGGAGGAGGCACCGGGGAGCTGTTTTTT
TRBV7-3,TRBJ2-5,NA,few,CASSPEGWQETQYF,TGTGCCAGCAGCCCTGAGGGGTGGCAAGAGACCCAGTACTTC
TRBV5-1,TRBJ1-1,NA,few,CASSQQEDTEAFF,TGCGCCAGCAGCCAACAGGAGGATACTGAAGCTTTCTTT
TRBV24-1,TRBJ2-1,NA,many,CATQEAAGEFF,TGTGCCACCCAAGAGGCGGCAGGAGAGTTCTTC
TRBV11-2,TRBJ2-1,TRBD1,many,CASTPDRENEQFF,TGTGCCAGCACCCCGGACAGGGAAAATGAGCAGTTCTTC
TRBV10-1,TRBJ2-1,NA,NA,CASSESRGSYNEQFF,TGCGCCAGCAGTGAGTCGAGGGGCTCCTACAATGAGCAGTTCTTC
TRBV12-3/TRBV12-4,TRBJ2-1,TRBD2,many,CASRPSILAGANNEQFF,TGTGCCAGCAGACCTTCAATTCTAGCGGGAGCCAACAATGAGCAGTTCTTC
TRBV7-3,TRBJ2-3,TRBD1,many,CASSLRKPGQGATDTQYF,TGTGCCAGCAGCCTTCGCAAACCGGGACAGGGGGCGACAGATACGCAGTATTTT
TRBV5-1,TRBJ2-1,TRBD1,many,CASSSSGQIYNEQFF,TGCGCCAGCAGCTCCTCGGGACAGATATACAATGAGCAGTTCTTC
TRBV7-2,TRBJ2-2,TRBD2,many,CASSFGGRTNTGELFF,TGTGCCAGCAGCTTCGGCGGGAGGACGAACACCGGGGAGCTGTTTTTT
TRBV5-6,TRBJ2-5,NA,many,CASSLGIFNLVQETQYF,TGTGCCAGCAGCTTGGGTATCTTCAACCTGGTCCAAGAGACCCAGTACTTC
TRBV7-8,TRBJ2-7,NA,many,CASSLAPDSRYEQYF,TGTGCCAGCAGCTTAGCGCCGGATAGCCGCTACGAGCAGTACTTC
TRBV20-1,TRBJ1-5,NA,few,CSAIWVPQSYSFNQPQHF,TGCAGTGCTATTTGGGTTCCCCAGTCCTACAGCTTCAATCAGCCCCAGCATTTT